These T cell receptor beta chains were read from a single sample in a study of T cell repertoires in cytomegalovirus infection. TCRdb re-called the reads with MiXCR, one entry per CDR3 protein. The sample has fewer than 200,000 distinct CDR3 sequences, 15% to 20% seen once. The material sequenced was PBMCs. The receptor source for this set is a human donor in good health (CMV status not recorded). Some clones in this sample may be carry-over from other donors' samples. Each CDR3 is given without its conserved first and last residue. Fields, in order: CDR3 length, J gene, V gene, CDR3 protein.

cdr3_length: 12; j_call: TRBJ2-5; v_call: TRBV7-3; cdr3_aa: ASSSSGTEETQY
cdr3_length: 14; j_call: TRBJ2-7; v_call: TRBV28; cdr3_aa: ASSTGLAGGWYEQY
cdr3_length: 18; j_call: TRBJ2-2; v_call: TRBV2; cdr3_aa: ASGNLAGGLRSANTGELF
cdr3_length: 12; j_call: TRBJ1-1; v_call: TRBV23-1; cdr3_aa: ASSQEGVDTEAF
cdr3_length: 10; j_call: TRBJ2-7; v_call: TRBV5-1; cdr3_aa: ASSEDVREQY
cdr3_length: 12; j_call: TRBJ1-1; v_call: TRBV2; cdr3_aa: ASSPTGDHTEAF
cdr3_length: 11; j_call: TRBJ2-1; v_call: TRBV19; cdr3_aa: ASSLDTRDEQF
cdr3_length: 9; j_call: TRBJ1-1; v_call: TRBV6-4; cdr3_aa: ASSDGVEAF
cdr3_length: 15; j_call: TRBJ2-6; v_call: TRBV14; cdr3_aa: ASSQTTGRAGANVLT
cdr3_length: 14; j_call: TRBJ1-5; v_call: TRBV7-9; cdr3_aa: ASSLIRAEYNQPQH
cdr3_length: 11; j_call: TRBJ1-4; v_call: TRBV7-2; cdr3_aa: ASSLWQGLEVF
cdr3_length: 14; j_call: TRBJ2-1; v_call: TRBV11-3; cdr3_aa: ASSSEGGGGHNEQF
cdr3_length: 14; j_call: TRBJ2-2; v_call: TRBV7-8; cdr3_aa: AISGLAGAGTGELF
cdr3_length: 9; j_call: TRBJ2-1; v_call: TRBV4-1; cdr3_aa: ASSQLGSQF
cdr3_length: 9; j_call: TRBJ1-1; v_call: TRBV20-1; cdr3_aa: STGGSAEAF
cdr3_length: 15; j_call: TRBJ2-2; v_call: TRBV19; cdr3_aa: ASSIGRGTVNTGELF
cdr3_length: 11; j_call: TRBJ2-3; v_call: TRBV14; cdr3_aa: ASSDRRADTQY
cdr3_length: 13; j_call: TRBJ2-1; v_call: TRBV7-2; cdr3_aa: ASSLALLVTNEQF
cdr3_length: 10; j_call: TRBJ1-3; v_call: TRBV4-1; cdr3_aa: ASSADGNTIY
cdr3_length: 12; j_call: TRBJ2-1; v_call: TRBV11-3; cdr3_aa: ASSLARTINEQF
cdr3_length: 9; j_call: TRBJ1-1; v_call: TRBV6-2/TRBV6-3; cdr3_aa: ASSWHTEAF
cdr3_length: 13; j_call: TRBJ2-7; v_call: TRBV7-2; cdr3_aa: ASSRGQGVNYEQY
cdr3_length: 11; j_call: TRBJ2-1; v_call: TRBV7-9; cdr3_aa: ASSPWLGGEQF
cdr3_length: 14; j_call: TRBJ2-3; v_call: TRBV28; cdr3_aa: ASSEGWGSSTDTQY
cdr3_length: 13; j_call: TRBJ1-5; v_call: TRBV28; cdr3_aa: ASSPPDRAEQPQH
cdr3_length: 13; j_call: TRBJ1-2; v_call: TRBV6-5; cdr3_aa: ASSYSWTGNYGYT
cdr3_length: 9; j_call: TRBJ2-1; v_call: TRBV29-1; cdr3_aa: SAGLAGRGF
cdr3_length: 10; j_call: TRBJ1-1; v_call: TRBV29-1; cdr3_aa: SSRDRGAEAF
cdr3_length: 13; j_call: TRBJ1-5; v_call: TRBV19; cdr3_aa: ASSWSQYSNQPQH
cdr3_length: 13; j_call: TRBJ1-1; v_call: TRBV20-1; cdr3_aa: SARDIGGRNTEAF
cdr3_length: 12; j_call: TRBJ1-1; v_call: TRBV7-9; cdr3_aa: ASSGGLGYTEAF
cdr3_length: 14; j_call: TRBJ2-3; v_call: TRBV28; cdr3_aa: ASSGQNRRGTDTQY
cdr3_length: 13; j_call: TRBJ1-2; v_call: TRBV3-1; cdr3_aa: ASSYVDEGASGYT
cdr3_length: 10; j_call: TRBJ2-5; v_call: TRBV7-9; cdr3_aa: ASSPFLETQY
cdr3_length: 14; j_call: TRBJ2-3; v_call: TRBV19; cdr3_aa: ASSHCPEERTDTQY
cdr3_length: 13; j_call: TRBJ2-7; v_call: TRBV7-2; cdr3_aa: ASSRYTQSSYEQY
cdr3_length: 10; j_call: TRBJ2-1; v_call: TRBV2; cdr3_aa: ASMRKWNEQF
cdr3_length: 13; j_call: TRBJ2-1; v_call: TRBV7-2; cdr3_aa: ASSRAGGSYNEQF
cdr3_length: 13; j_call: TRBJ2-5; v_call: TRBV7-9; cdr3_aa: ASSPRRGLQETQY
cdr3_length: 12; j_call: TRBJ2-2; v_call: TRBV7-6; cdr3_aa: ASSLLVDTGELF
cdr3_length: 12; j_call: TRBJ2-5; v_call: TRBV29-1; cdr3_aa: SFPRKGTRETQY
cdr3_length: 14; j_call: TRBJ2-6; v_call: TRBV5-1; cdr3_aa: ASSLQGPSGANVLT
cdr3_length: 11; j_call: TRBJ1-4; v_call: TRBV11-2; cdr3_aa: ASSLGSGAKLF
cdr3_length: 12; j_call: TRBJ2-5; v_call: TRBV7-9; cdr3_aa: ASSSTTSGETQY
cdr3_length: 13; j_call: TRBJ2-7; v_call: TRBV2; cdr3_aa: ASSETRRNFYEQY
cdr3_length: 13; j_call: TRBJ1-4; v_call: TRBV14; cdr3_aa: ASSPKEGRNEKLF
cdr3_length: 11; j_call: TRBJ2-7; v_call: TRBV7-2; cdr3_aa: ASSSTGNYEQY
cdr3_length: 14; j_call: TRBJ2-1; v_call: TRBV27; cdr3_aa: ASSVPSGRMYNEQF
cdr3_length: 12; j_call: TRBJ2-7; v_call: TRBV28; cdr3_aa: ASSLRDASYEQY
cdr3_length: 14; j_call: TRBJ2-2; v_call: TRBV19; cdr3_aa: ASKLAGAGNTGELF
cdr3_length: 15; j_call: TRBJ1-1; v_call: TRBV7-8; cdr3_aa: ASSLRVGRGNNTEAF
cdr3_length: 12; j_call: TRBJ2-7; v_call: TRBV7-2; cdr3_aa: ASSLDLASYEQY
cdr3_length: 13; j_call: TRBJ2-1; v_call: TRBV28; cdr3_aa: ASSTQGQGAAEQF